This T cell receptor beta chain appears in the sequencing data of a study of T cells in Graves' hyperthyroidism and ophthalmopathy. The trim removed 7 bases at V and 4 bases at J, leaving 7 bases unmatched. Germline V CDR1 and CDR2: MGHDK, SYGVNS. CDR3 size: 14 residues. TCR beta CDR3 regions were amplified from RNA transcripts. The TCR CDR3 first-round RT-PCR relied on the HTBI primer set. TCRdb reanalysed the multiplex PCR reads using MiXCR and keeps one entry per CDR3 protein. This sample yields just over 550,000 distinct CDR3 sequences, of which 46% are seen a single time; 8.2% belongs to the top ten.

The sample consisted of peripheral blood or thyroid tissue (not recorded which). This sequence originates from a woman between 18 and 29 years old with Graves' hyperthyroidism. This sequence joins TRBV25-1 and TRBJ2-5; TRBD2 agrees at 9 bases. The CDR3 nucleotides read TGTGCCAGCACCCGGATAGCGGGAGTAGAGACCCAGTACTTC. Protein: CASTRIAGVETQYF.